This TCR beta chain was sequenced in a study of T cells in localized non-small cell lung cancer. In the case of this clone: Its antigen is as yet unknown.

Findings and limits, study-wide: Uninvolved adjacent lung showed peak T cell clonality, exceeding tumor.

CDR1 is SGHRS and CDR2 is YFSETQ in the germline V gene. The CDR3 loop spans 16 amino acids. The V segment lost 0 bases and the J segment 3 bases; nucleotides outside the gene matches: 8. Data came from immunoSEQ multiplex PCR; TCRdb stores just in-frame clones and leaves some out. The data contain 55,000 to 75,000 clones, roughly 92% of them singletons. The input for sequencing was peripheral blood, taken before any cancer treatment. The rearrangement uses TRBV5-1 and TRBJ2-7; 8 nucleotides match TRBD2. This TCR derives from a man aged 35-69 years with stage I lung adenocarcinoma. CDR3: CASSLVAGGAGYEQYF. The CDR3 DNA sequence: TGCGCCAGCAGCTTGGTTGCGGGAGGAGCAGGCTACGAGCAGTACTTC. The full variable domain, rest sourced from reference TRBV5-1 and TRBJ2-7, is KAGVTQTPRYLIKTRGQQVTLSCSPISGHRSVSWYQQTPGQGLQFLFEYFSETQRNKGNFPGRFSGRQFSNSRSEMNVSTLELGDSALYLCASSLVAGGAGYEQYFGPGTRLTVT.